The 30 T cell receptor beta chains in this list originate from one sample, sequenced in a study of persistence of HIV-infected CD4 T cells. For these receptors, no antigen is known. The stimulus was lysate of CMV-infected fibroblasts, approximately 9.6 ug/mL. CD40L/CD69 double-negative CD45RO-high memory CD4+ T cells were collected. The immunoSEQ assay was version 4, run in survey mode. TCRdb's table, derived via immunoSEQ multiplex PCR, lists solely in-frame clones and lacks some. The table lists 50,000 or so clones, 70% to 80% of them singletons. This specimen consisted of CD4+ T cells sorted from PBMCs after roughly 18-hour stimulation, obtained from a patient who received antiretroviral therapy. The receptors here all came from an adult man with HIV who was CMV-seropositive.

The genes are TRBV27 and TRBJ1-6; perhaps TRBD1 as D (6 bases). Between the trimmed V and J ends, which lost 0 bases and 7 bases, there was a span of 10 bases. The CDR3 is made up of 15 amino acids. Looked up from germline, CDR1 is MNHEY and CDR2 is SMNVEV (reference sequence). The CDR3 here is CASSLSLDSNSPLHF. The CDR3 region has the DNA TGTGCCAGCAGTTTATCTCTGGACAGCAATTCACCCCTCCACTTT.

V gene TRBV5-6 combines with J gene TRBJ1-2; 9 bases are shared with TRBD1. V lost 3 bases to trimming and J lost 0 bases; unmatched junction nucleotides: 9. This CDR3 has 17 amino acids. Germline V gene sequence: CDR1 SGHDT, CDR2 YYEEEE. The CDR3 region has the DNA TGTGCCAGCAGCTGGTGGGGACAGGGAGGACCTAACTATGGCTACACCTTC. This codes for CASSWWGQGGPNYGYTF.

The chain employs TRBV9 and TRBJ1-3; D gene unclear. V was shortened by 0 bases and J by 2 bases, with 6 bases between the two germline ends. Germline V gene lookup returns CDR1 SGDLS and CDR2 YYNGEE. The CDR3 is 14 residues long. The CDR3 here is CASSVEEPGNTIYF. CDR3 sequence (DNA): TGTGCCAGCAGCGTAGAGGAACCTGGAAACACCATATATTTT.

The chain joins TRBV3-1 (or the pseudogene TRBV3-2) to TRBJ1-5; TRBD1 matches 7 bases. CDR3 size: 15 residues. Germline CDR1 is LGHDT and CDR2 is YNNKEL (reference sequence). Trimming cost V 3 bases and J 1 base; bases outside gene matches: 3. CDR3 nucleotides: TGTGCCAGCAGCCAGGGACAGTTGAGCAATCAGCCCCAGCATTTT. This encodes CASSQGQLSNQPQHF.

This chain links TRBV3-1 (or the pseudogene TRBV3-2) with TRBJ2-1; D is uncertain. V was pared by 1 base and J by 3 bases, with 16 bases between. Germline V CDR1 and CDR2: LGHDT, YNNKEL (reference sequence). The CDR3 extends over 17 amino acids. The CDR3 bases are TGTGCCAGCAGCCAAGCTCCGGCCTATTCTGGCTACAATGAGCAGTTCTTC. Translation: CASSQAPAYSGYNEQFF.

The gene calls are TRBV5-1 and TRBJ2-7, with TRBD1 matching 8 bases. CDR3 length: 14 residues. Germline V CDR1 and CDR2: SGHRS, YFSETQ. The J segment lost 6 bases and the V segment lost 4 bases, leaving 9 bases of the junction unmatched. In DNA form, the CDR3 reads TGCGCCAGCAGCCCCTTGGGGACAGGAGGCGAGCAGTACTTC. Translated: CASSPLGTGGEQYF. Combining the CDR3 with reference TRBV5-1 and TRBJ2-7 gives the whole variable domain KAGVTQTPRYLIKTRGQQVTLSCSPISGHRSVSWYQQTPGQGLQFLFEYFSETQRNKGNFPGRFSGRQFSNSRSEMNVSTLELGDSALYLCASSPLGTGGEQYFGPGTRLTVT.

J is TRBJ1-1 and V is TRBV18; unclear D gene. Germline CDR1 KGHSH, CDR2 LQKENI. The V and J ends lost 3 bases and 4 bases respectively, with 12 bases between them. The CDR3 contains 14 residues. The CDR3 bases are TGTGCCAGCTCACCTCAGAGGGTAGGCACTGAAGCTTTCTTT. Its protein is CASSPQRVGTEAFF.

The J gene is TRBJ1-5, the V gene TRBV27; D gene uncertain. The length of the CDR3 is 12 residues. The V gene's germline CDR1 is MNHEY and CDR2 SMNVEV (reference sequence). V shed 4 bases and J shed 4 bases, with 5 bases lying between them. The DNA of the CDR3 is TGTGCCAGCAGTTACTATAATCAGCCCCAGCATTTT. This translates into CASSYYNQPQHF.

This clone showed up just a few times. The chain uses TRBV3-1 (or the pseudogene TRBV3-2) and TRBJ2-1; 7 bases align to TRBD1. The CDR3 is 17 amino acids. With 3 bases clipped from V and 5 bases from J, the junction kept 13 bases outside the gene matches. The V gene's germline CDR1 is LGHDT and CDR2 YNNKEL (reference sequence). The CDR3: CASSHYPGQRKDNEQFF. Written as DNA, the CDR3 is TGTGCCAGCAGCCACTACCCGGGACAGCGAAAGGACAATGAGCAGTTCTTC.

The chain links TRBV15 to TRBJ1-2; D is possibly TRBD1 (6 bases). Germline V lookup: CDR1 LNHNV, CDR2 YYDKDF (reference sequence). The CDR3 has 16 amino acids. V lost 2 bases, J lost 0 bases, and 13 bases lay in between. CDR3 bases: TGTGCCACCAGCAGACTCCAGGGGAACGCTAACTATGGCTACACCTTC. Translated: CATSRLQGNANYGYTF.

The chain employs TRBV28 and TRBJ2-5; 11 bases agree with TRBD2. Germline lookup yields CDR1 MDHEN and CDR2 SYDVKM. Trimming at V came to 5 bases and at J to 5 bases, leaving 13 bases not matched to a gene. The CDR3 totals 17 residues. The CDR3 reads CASSPLSTSGTRETQYF. The CDR3 nucleotides read TGTGCCAGCAGTCCCTTGTCGACTAGCGGGACACGGGAGACCCAGTACTTC.

The rearrangement links TRBV19 to TRBJ2-7; TRBD1 aligns across 11 bases. The V and J ends lost 3 bases and 2 bases, in that order; junction bases with no gene match: 3. CDR3 length equals 15 residues. The germline V gene encodes CDR1 LNHDA and CDR2 SQIVND (reference sequence). DNA for the CDR3: TGTGCCAGTAGTATCGGGGGACAGGGGGCCTACGAGCAGTACTTC. Residues: CASSIGGQGAYEQYF.

This rearrangement joins TRBV20-1 to TRBJ2-3; D gene ambiguous. V lost 6 bases and J 2 bases, leaving 24 bases between the germline ends. The CDR3 length is 17 residues. CDR1 and CDR2 (germline): DFQATT, SNEGSKA (reference sequence). The CDR3 reads CSASRPWASSITDTQYF. The DNA for the CDR3 is TGCAGTGCCAGTAGGCCCTGGGCTTCTAGTATCACAGATACGCAGTATTTT.

CDR3 region: CASSHRLSGHPSGANVLTF. The CDR3 DNA is TGCGCCAGCAGTCACCGGCTTTCGGGACACCCTTCTGGGGCCAACGTCCTGACTTTC. The chain couples TRBV23-1 to TRBJ2-6; a weak D match, TRBD1 (6 bases). TRBV23-1 is an ORF, and what it does is uncertain. V was shortened by 3 bases and J by 1 base, with 19 bases between the two germline ends. This CDR3 is built from 19 residues.

The chain uses TRBV6-5 and TRBJ2-1; TRBD2 matches 9 bases. The CDR3 extends over 14 amino acids. CDR1 and CDR2 from the germline V gene are MNHEY and SVGAGI. Trimming cost V 6 bases and J 5 bases; bases outside gene matches: 5. The CDR3 region is CASRRREGDNEQFF. The CDR3 nucleotides are TGTGCCAGCAGGAGGCGGGAGGGGGACAATGAGCAGTTCTTC.

This sequence joins TRBV7-9 and TRBJ1-4, with D unclear. Trimming took off 6 bases at V and 0 bases at J, with 11 bases between the two ends. This CDR3 has 15 residues. Germline V lookup: CDR1 SEHNR, CDR2 FQNEAQ (reference sequence). CDR3 region: CASRGYSSTNEKLFF. CDR3 DNA sequence: TGTGCCAGCAGGGGTTACAGCTCAACTAATGAAAAACTGTTTTTT.

The chain is built from TRBV18 and TRBJ2-6; possibly TRBD1 for D (6 bases). The CDR3 sequence is 17 residues long. Germline V CDR1 and CDR2: KGHSH, LQKENI. Between the trimmed V and J ends, which lost 6 bases and 0 bases, there was a span of 15 bases. CDR3 loop: CASSPTGQSSGANVLTF. The DNA of the CDR3 is TGTGCCAGCTCGCCGACAGGACAGAGCTCTGGGGCCAACGTCCTGACTTTC.

V is TRBV7-2 and J is TRBJ1-2, with D hard to call. The germline gives CDR1 SGHTA, CDR2 FQGNSA. The V gene lost 2 bases and the J gene lost 8 bases, with 12 bases spanning the gap. The CDR3 covers 13 residues. The CDR3 sequence is CASSLTDVYGYTF. CDR3 DNA: TGTGCCAGCAGCTTAACGGATGTATACGGCTACACCTTC.

This chain joins TRBV5-1 and TRBJ1-6; D may be TRBD1 (6 bases). Germline V gene lookup returns CDR1 SGHRS and CDR2 YFSETQ. Trimming removed 2 bases from V and 6 bases from J, with 12 bases in between. This CDR3 is built from 15 residues. CDR3 sequence: CASSFVRGSNSPLHF. The CDR3 DNA reads as TGCGCCAGCAGCTTTGTCAGGGGATCTAATTCACCCCTCCACTTT. The full variable domain, completed using reference TRBV5-1 and TRBJ1-6, is KAGVTQTPRYLIKTRGQQVTLSCSPISGHRSVSWYQQTPGQGLQFLFEYFSETQRNKGNFPGRFSGRQFSNSRSEMNVSTLELGDSALYLCASSFVRGSNSPLHFGNGTRLTVT.

Here the CDR3 reads CASSLLWDTQYF. CDR3 in DNA: TGTGCCAGCAGTTTATTATGGGATACGCAGTATTTT. The genes are TRBV28 and TRBJ2-3; the D is unclear. Deletions cut 1 base from V and 6 bases from J, with 5 bases between. In germline, CDR1 is MDHEN, CDR2 SYDVKM. This CDR3 is 12 amino acids long.

This clone showed up just once. The gene calls are TRBV7-8 and TRBJ1-2; perhaps TRBD1 as D (5 bases). This CDR3 comprises 14 residues. V shed 5 bases and J shed 4 bases, with 14 bases lying between them. Per germline, CDR1 SGHVS and CDR2 FQNEAQ. The CDR3 loop is CASSMTVPSYGYTF. CDR3 sequence (DNA): TGTGCCAGCAGCATGACAGTCCCCAGCTATGGCTACACCTTC.

This clone was picked up one time. V usage is TRBV19 and J usage is TRBJ1-1; maybe TRBD1 (5 bases). Germline V gene data show CDR1 as LNHDA and CDR2 as SQIVND (reference sequence). This CDR3 comprises 12 residues. V lost 7 bases and J lost 7, with 13 bases in between. CDR3 nucleotides: TGTGCCAGTAAGCAGGGTGGAGGTGAAGCTTTCTTT. It is translated as CASKQGGGEAFF.

This clone came up many times. The CDR3 region has the DNA TGCAGCGTTGGTCGCGGCGGAAAGCCTAACACAGATACGCAGTATTTT. Translating gives CSVGRGGKPNTDTQYF. This chain connects TRBV29-1 to TRBJ2-3; D gene unclear. Germline V gene lookup returns CDR1 SQVTM and CDR2 ANQGSEA. The CDR3 has 16 residues. V was pared by 4 bases and J by 2 bases, with 19 bases between.

In its sample, this clone is medium-sized. The DNA for the CDR3 is TGTGCCAGCAGCCGACGTACCGGGGAGCTGTTTTTT. Its protein product is CASSRRTGELFF. This chain joins TRBV12-3 or TRBV12-4 and TRBJ2-2; no clear D gene. CDR3 length: 12 residues. V was shortened by 6 bases and J by 5 bases, with 7 bases between the two germline ends.

The table lists this clone with a few counts. This sequence joins TRBV7-2 and TRBJ2-7, with 10 bases matching TRBD2. CDR1 and CDR2 from the germline V gene are SGHTA and FQGNSA. The junction had 12 bases not matched to a gene; V was cut back by 4 bases and J by 3 bases. The CDR3 is made up of 17 amino acids. The CDR3 sequence is CASSSRIAGGAFYEQYF. CDR3 in DNA: TGTGCCAGCAGCTCCCGAATAGCGGGAGGAGCATTCTACGAGCAGTACTTC.

In its sample, this clone was seen a few times. In DNA, the CDR3 is TGCGCCAGCAGTCTAACCGGGACTAGCGGGAGAGGTCAGCAGTTCTTC. Translated: CASSLTGTSGRGQQFF. The V gene is TRBV4-1, the J gene TRBJ2-1; the match to TRBD2 covers 14 bases. Germline lookup yields CDR1 MGHRA and CDR2 YSYEKL. V was clipped by 6 bases and J by 11 bases; unmatched bases: 12. CDR3 length: 16 amino acids.

This chain links TRBV7-8 with TRBJ2-6; 11 bases are a match to TRBD1. The CDR3 has 19 residues. Trimming removed 5 bases from V and 1 base from J; junction bases left unmatched: 10. Germline CDR1 and CDR2: SGHVS and FQNEAQ. The chain's CDR3 is CASSPRTGGELSGANVLTF. The CDR3, as DNA: TGTGCCAGCAGCCCGCGGACAGGGGGCGAATTATCTGGGGCCAACGTCCTGACTTTC.

This chain joins TRBV2 and TRBJ2-7, with D tentatively TRBD2 (6 bases). V was shortened by 4 bases and J by 0 bases, with 13 bases between the two germline ends. Germline assignment: CDR1 SNHLY and CDR2 FYNNEI. The CDR3 has 15 amino acids. The CDR3 DNA reads as TGTGCCAGCAGTGGGAGGGGCCTCTTCTCCTACGAGCAGTACTTC. It is translated as CASSGRGLFSYEQYF.

V is TRBV5-1 and J is TRBJ1-4; 7 bases match TRBD1. With 7 bases clipped from V and 1 base from J, the junction kept 4 bases outside the gene matches. CDR1 and CDR2 from the germline V gene are SGHRS and YFSETQ. CDR3 length: 14 residues. The CDR3 region has the DNA TGCGCCAGCTCCACAGGGGAAACTAATGAAAAACTGTTTTTT. Protein: CASSTGETNEKLFF.

This chain joins TRBV9 and TRBJ1-1, with D possibly TRBD1 on 6 matching bases. Trimming shortened V by 10 bases and J by 10 bases, and 26 bases separated the two germline ends. The CDR3 sequence is 14 residues long. Germline V gene data show CDR1 as SGDLS and CDR2 as YYNGEE. The CDR3, as DNA: TGTGCCCTCACCCGCGGACAGATACGAAGCGGAGCTTTCTTT. Translation: CALTRGQIRSGAFF.